This T cell receptor (beta chain) was documented in a study of blood T cells in healthy people across ages. The use of a sample-barcoded 5' primer and a J-beta primer mix characterized a second PCR of about 7 to 12 cycles. TCRdb called the 5' RACE reads again in MiXCR, with one record for every CDR3 protein. The sample lists around 1.1 million distinct CDR3 sequences; about two fifths were seen once. Trimming took 3 bases from V and 4 from J, leaving 16 bases between them. The germline gives CDR1 SGDLS, CDR2 YYNGEE. The CDR3 runs 15 residues. The receptor was isolated from a man aged 18 to 29 in good health. The sample was blood. The chain uses TRBV9 and TRBJ1-2, with D unclear. CDR3 sequence (DNA): TGTGCCAGCAGCGCGGCCCCGCGGCTCCCCTATGGCTACACCTTC. Translation: CASSAAPRLPYGYTF.